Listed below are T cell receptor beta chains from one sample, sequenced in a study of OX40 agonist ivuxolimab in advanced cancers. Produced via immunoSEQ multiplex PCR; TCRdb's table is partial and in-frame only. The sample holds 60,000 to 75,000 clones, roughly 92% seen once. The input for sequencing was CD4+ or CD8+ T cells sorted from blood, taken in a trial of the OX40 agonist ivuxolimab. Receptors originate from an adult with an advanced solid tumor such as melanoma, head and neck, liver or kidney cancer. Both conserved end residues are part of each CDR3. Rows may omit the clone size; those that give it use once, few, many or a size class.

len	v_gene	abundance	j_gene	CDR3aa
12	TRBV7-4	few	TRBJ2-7	CASSAPDYEQYF
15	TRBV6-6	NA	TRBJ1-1	CASSIRTGSGTEAFF
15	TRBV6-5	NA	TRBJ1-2	CASSYSPFPSWGYTF
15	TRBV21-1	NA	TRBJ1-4	CASSSWTGSNEKLFF
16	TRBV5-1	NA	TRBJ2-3	CASSFRLAGNTDTQYF
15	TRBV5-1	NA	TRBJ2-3	CASSQTSDYTDTQYF
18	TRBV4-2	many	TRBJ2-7	CASSQVAAGGLVAYEQYF
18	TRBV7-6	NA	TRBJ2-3	CASSSPGLAGGFTDTQYF
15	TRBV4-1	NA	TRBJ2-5	CASSQLAGSQETQYF
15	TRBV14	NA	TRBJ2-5	CASSRYAGGEETQYF
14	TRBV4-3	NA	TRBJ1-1	CASSQDLLTPEAFF
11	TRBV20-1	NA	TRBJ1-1	CSARVDTEAFF
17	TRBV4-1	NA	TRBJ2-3	CASSHYGGQSSPDTQYF
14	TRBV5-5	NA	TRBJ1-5	CASSHASGDQPQHF
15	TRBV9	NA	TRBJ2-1	CASSDHRDYQDEQFF
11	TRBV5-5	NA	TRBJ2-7	CASSSPYEQYF
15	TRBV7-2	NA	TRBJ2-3	CASSLLSGSTDTQYF
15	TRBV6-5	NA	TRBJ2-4	CASTWTGGAKNIQYF
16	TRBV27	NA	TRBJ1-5	CASSLFARGGHQPQHF